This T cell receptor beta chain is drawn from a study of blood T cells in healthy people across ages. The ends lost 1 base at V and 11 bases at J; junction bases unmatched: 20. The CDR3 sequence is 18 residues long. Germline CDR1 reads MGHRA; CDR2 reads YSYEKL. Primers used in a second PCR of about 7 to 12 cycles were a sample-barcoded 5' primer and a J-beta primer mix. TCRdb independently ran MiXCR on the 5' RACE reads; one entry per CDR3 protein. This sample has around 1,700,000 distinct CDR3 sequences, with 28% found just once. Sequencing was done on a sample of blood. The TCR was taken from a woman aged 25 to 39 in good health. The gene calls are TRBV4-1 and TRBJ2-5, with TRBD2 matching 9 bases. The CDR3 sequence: CASSQGDSGSPSYNEQYF. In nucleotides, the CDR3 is TGCGCCAGCAGCCAAGGGGATAGCGGGAGCCCTTCCTACAATGAGCAGTACTTC.